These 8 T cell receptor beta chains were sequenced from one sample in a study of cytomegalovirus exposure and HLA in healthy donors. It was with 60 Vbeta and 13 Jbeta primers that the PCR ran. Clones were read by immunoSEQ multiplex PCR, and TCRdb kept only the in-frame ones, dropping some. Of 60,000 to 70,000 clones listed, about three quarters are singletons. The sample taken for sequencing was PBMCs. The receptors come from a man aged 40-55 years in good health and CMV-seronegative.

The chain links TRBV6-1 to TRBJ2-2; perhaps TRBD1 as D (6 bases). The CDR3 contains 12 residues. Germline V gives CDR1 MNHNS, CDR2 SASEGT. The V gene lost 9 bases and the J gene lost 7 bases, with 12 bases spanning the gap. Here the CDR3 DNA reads TGTGCCAGTAACAAGGGGGTCGGGGAGCTGTTTTTT. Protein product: CASNKGVGELFF.

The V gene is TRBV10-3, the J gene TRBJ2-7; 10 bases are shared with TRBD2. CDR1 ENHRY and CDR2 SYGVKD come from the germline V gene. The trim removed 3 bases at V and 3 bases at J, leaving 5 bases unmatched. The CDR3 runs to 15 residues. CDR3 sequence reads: CAISDPGTSDYEQYF. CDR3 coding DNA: TGTGCCATCAGTGACCCCGGGACTAGCGACTACGAGCAGTACTTC.

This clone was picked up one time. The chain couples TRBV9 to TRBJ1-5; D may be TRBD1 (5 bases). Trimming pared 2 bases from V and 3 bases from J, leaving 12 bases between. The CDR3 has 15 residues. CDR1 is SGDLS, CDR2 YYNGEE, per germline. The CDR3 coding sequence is TGTGCCAGCAGCGTGGGGGGAGGGGACAATCAGCCCCAGCATTTT. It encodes CASSVGGGDNQPQHF.

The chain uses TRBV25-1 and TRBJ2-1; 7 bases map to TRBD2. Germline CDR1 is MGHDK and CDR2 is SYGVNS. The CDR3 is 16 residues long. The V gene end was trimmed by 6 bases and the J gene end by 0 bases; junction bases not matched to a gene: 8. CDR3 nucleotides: TGTGCCAGCAGCCACCGGCGGGAGAGCTCCTACAATGAGCAGTTCTTC. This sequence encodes CASSHRRESSYNEQFF.

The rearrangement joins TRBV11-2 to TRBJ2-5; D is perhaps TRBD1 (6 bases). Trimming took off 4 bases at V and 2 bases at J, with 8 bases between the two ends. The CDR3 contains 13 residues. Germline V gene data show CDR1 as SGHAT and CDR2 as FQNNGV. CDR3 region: CASSSDSQETQYF. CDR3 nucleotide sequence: TGTGCCAGCAGCTCGGACAGTCAAGAGACCCAGTACTTC.

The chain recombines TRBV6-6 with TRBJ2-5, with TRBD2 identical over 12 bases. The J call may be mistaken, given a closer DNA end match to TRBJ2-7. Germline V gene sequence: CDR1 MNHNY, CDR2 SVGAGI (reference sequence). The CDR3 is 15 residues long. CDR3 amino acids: CASSRLAGEGYEQYF. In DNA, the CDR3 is TGTGCCAGCAGCCGACTAGCGGGAGAAGGGTACGAGCAGTACTTC.

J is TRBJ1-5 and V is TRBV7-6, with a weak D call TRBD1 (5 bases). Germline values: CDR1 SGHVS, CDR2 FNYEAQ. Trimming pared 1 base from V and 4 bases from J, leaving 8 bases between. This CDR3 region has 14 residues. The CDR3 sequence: CASSLGGKNQPQHF. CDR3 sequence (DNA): TGTGCCAGCAGCTTAGGGGGCAAAAATCAGCCCCAGCATTTT. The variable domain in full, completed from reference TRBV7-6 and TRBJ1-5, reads GAGVSQSPRYKVTKRGQDVALRCDPISGHVSLYWYRQALGQGPEFLTYFNYEAQQDKSGLPNDRFSAERPEGSISTLTIQRTEQRDSAMYRCASSLGGKNQPQHFGDGTRLSIL.

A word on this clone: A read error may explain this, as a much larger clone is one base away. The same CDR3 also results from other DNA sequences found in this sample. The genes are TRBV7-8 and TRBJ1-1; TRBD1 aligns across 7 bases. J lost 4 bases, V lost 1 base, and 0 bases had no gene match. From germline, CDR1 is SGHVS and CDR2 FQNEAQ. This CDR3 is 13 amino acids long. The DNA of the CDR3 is TGTGCCAGCAGCTTAGACAGGGGCACTGAAGCTTTCTTT. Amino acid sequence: CASSLDRGTEAFF.